The 26 T cell receptor beta chains below come from one sample, sequenced in a study of blood T cell repertoires in COVID-19. The method was immunoSEQ multiplex PCR; TCRdb's version includes in-frame clones alone and lacks a portion of them. Found here are about 380,000 clones, about 90% of them singletons; the top ten hold roughly 3%. Sequencing used PBMCs or T cells enriched from blood (not recorded which). The receptors here all came from a woman in her 30s who had recovered from COVID-19.

The genes are TRBV11-3 and TRBJ2-1; D is perhaps TRBD2 (6 bases). Trimming took 5 bases from V and 7 from J, leaving 15 bases between them. Germline V lookup: CDR1 SGHNT, CDR2 YENEEA. The CDR3 covers 14 residues. DNA of the CDR3: TGTGCCAGCAGCCCGGGAGTTCCTAGGAATGAGCAGTTCTTC. The encoded protein is CASSPGVPRNEQFF. Full variable domain (rest looked up from reference TRBV11-3 and TRBJ2-1): EAGVVQSPRYKIIEKKQPVAFWCNPISGHNTLYWYLQNLGQGPELLIRYENEEAVDDSQLPKDRFSAERLKGVDSTLKIQPAELGDSAVYLCASSPGVPRNEQFFGPGTRLTVL.

The rearrangement uses TRBV4-1 and TRBJ1-1; no definite D call. Trimming took off 2 bases at V and 7 bases at J, with 11 bases between the two ends. There are 13 residues in the CDR3. Germline V lookup: CDR1 MGHRA, CDR2 YSYEKL. CDR3 region: CASSQREKNEAFF. DNA for the CDR3: TGCGCCAGCAGCCAACGAGAGAAGAATGAAGCTTTCTTT.

The CDR3 DNA follows: TGTGCCAGCAGAGCCGCTGGGGGCGCCGGGGCCGGGGAGCTGTTTTTT. Translated, it gives CASRAAGGAGAGELFF. The genes are TRBV9 and TRBJ2-2; tentative D call: TRBD1 (6 bases). V was clipped by 5 bases and J by 6 bases, with 20 bases between them. The CDR3 totals 16 residues. Germline V gene lookup returns CDR1 SGDLS and CDR2 YYNGEE. Based on the CDR3 plus reference TRBV9 and TRBJ2-2, the full variable domain is DSGVTQTPKHLITATGQRVTLRCSPRSGDLSVYWYQQSLDQGLQFLIQYYNGEERAKGNILERFSAQQFPDLHSELNLSSLELGDSALYFCASRAAGGAGAGELFFGEGSRLTVL.

This clone came up once. This chain joins TRBV11-3 and TRBJ2-1; 7 bases fit TRBD2. V dropped 5 bases and J dropped 5; count of bases not matched to a gene: 9. Germline V CDR1 and CDR2: SGHNT, YENEEA. The CDR3 loop spans 15 amino acids. For the CDR3, the DNA is TGTGCCAGCAGCCCGGGGGAGGGGCCCCACAATGAGCAGTTCTTC. Translating it yields CASSPGEGPHNEQFF.

The rearrangement uses TRBV6-5 and TRBJ2-3; the match to TRBD1 covers 8 bases. The germline V gene has CDR1 MNHEY and CDR2 SVGAGI. The CDR3 is 14 residues long. The J segment lost 4 bases and the V segment lost 6 bases, leaving 6 bases of the junction unmatched. The CDR3 spells CASRVTQGADTQYF. The CDR3 DNA sequence: TGTGCCAGCAGGGTAACACAGGGGGCAGATACGCAGTATTTT.

The genes are TRBV9 and TRBJ1-1; a weak D match, TRBD1 (5 bases). The CDR3 runs 12 residues. Trimming took off 6 bases at V and 8 bases at J, with 14 bases between the two ends. Germline CDR1 is SGDLS and CDR2 is YYNGEE. The CDR3 bases are TGTGCCAGCACCGGCACGGGGGGAGAAGCTTTCTTT. Protein: CASTGTGGEAFF.

V is TRBV9 and J is TRBJ2-3, with D maybe TRBD1 (6 bases). V lost 7 bases and J 0 bases, leaving 15 bases between the germline ends. The CDR3 is 15 residues long. The V gene's germline CDR1 is SGDLS and CDR2 YYNGEE. CDR3 DNA sequence: TGTGCCAGCCGGGTAGGGACACATAGCACAGATACGCAGTATTTT. Protein sequence: CASRVGTHSTDTQYF.

This chain joins TRBV7-2 and TRBJ1-6; D call uncertain. The CDR3 has 14 amino acids. The germline CDR1 and CDR2 sequences are SGHTA and FQGNSA. V dropped 7 bases and J dropped 0 bases, with 7 bases sitting between them. The CDR3 is CASNTDSYNSPLHF. In nucleotides, the CDR3 is TGTGCCAGCAATACAGACTCCTATAATTCACCCCTCCACTTT.

The rearrangement joins TRBV12-3 or TRBV12-4 to TRBJ1-5; D remains ambiguous. The CDR3 is 12 residues long. V lost 8 bases and J lost 7, with 12 bases in between. The CDR3 protein is CASRSAGQPQHF. The CDR3 DNA reads as TGTGCCAGCCGAAGTGCCGGGCAGCCCCAGCATTTT.

The genes are TRBV27 and TRBJ2-2, with D possibly TRBD1 on 6 matching bases. The CDR3 runs 13 residues. Germline V gene sequence: CDR1 MNHEY, CDR2 SMNVEV (reference sequence). Trimming shortened V by 5 bases and J by 7 bases, and 11 bases separated the two germline ends. CDR3 in amino acids: CASSGQGIGELFF. CDR3 DNA: TGTGCCAGCAGTGGTCAGGGGATCGGGGAGCTGTTTTTT.

The chain has TRBV15 and TRBJ2-3; 8 nucleotides match TRBD2. Trimming cost V 1 base and J 5 bases; bases outside gene matches: 5. CDR1 is LNHNV and CDR2 is YYDKDF in the germline V gene (reference sequence). CDR3 length equals 15 residues. The CDR3 loop reads CATSRVGGAGDTQYF. For the CDR3, the DNA is TGTGCCACCAGCAGAGTCGGGGGGGCCGGAGATACGCAGTATTTT.

The chain uses TRBV2 and TRBJ1-1; D gene ambiguous. CDR3 length: 14 amino acids. The germline CDR1 and CDR2 sequences are SNHLY and FYNNEI. Trimming stripped 3 bases from V and 4 bases from J, with 12 bases between. DNA of the CDR3: TGTGCCAGCAGTGACGCGCCCGATTCCACTGAAGCTTTCTTT. Encoded protein: CASSDAPDSTEAFF.

The V gene is TRBV9, the J gene TRBJ1-2, with 11 bases matching TRBD1. There are 14 residues in the CDR3. Germline lookup yields CDR1 SGDLS and CDR2 YYNGEE. V gave up 5 bases and J gave up 1 base; unmatched junction bases: 1. DNA for the CDR3: TGTGCCAGCAGGGGGACAGGGGGTAACTATGGCTACACCTTC. Translated: CASRGTGGNYGYTF.

The chain employs TRBV5-1 and TRBJ1-1; unclear D gene. From germline, CDR1 is SGHRS and CDR2 YFSETQ. The CDR3 contains 13 residues. The V end was cut by 2 bases, the J end by 0 bases, with 5 bases between. Written as DNA, the CDR3 is TGCGCCAGCAGCTTACAGATGAACACTGAAGCTTTCTTT. It yields the protein CASSLQMNTEAFF.

The chain couples TRBV7-9 to TRBJ1-4, with TRBD1 identical over 7 bases. Germline V gene data show CDR1 as SEHNR and CDR2 as FQNEAQ (reference sequence). This CDR3 contains 15 residues. Unmatched junction bases numbered 11, after V lost 5 bases and J lost 8 bases. The chain's CDR3 is CASSRSGTAGEKLFF. The CDR3 DNA reads as TGTGCCAGCAGCCGGTCCGGGACAGCCGGCGAAAAACTGTTTTTT.

The rearrangement joins TRBV7-9 to TRBJ2-7, with 9 bases identical to TRBD2. Unmatched junction bases numbered 16, after V lost 5 bases and J lost 8 bases. Germline CDR1 and CDR2: SEHNR and FQNEAQ (reference sequence). The CDR3 loop spans 16 amino acids. CDR3 in DNA: TGTGCCAGCAGCGTGAACCCGTTTGGCGGGAGGGCTAAGCAGTACTTC. This codes for CASSVNPFGGRAKQYF.

The V call is TRBV25-1, the J call TRBJ2-7, with 8 positions matching TRBD1. The V gene's germline CDR1 is MGHDK and CDR2 SYGVNS. Unmatched junction bases numbered 3, after V lost 1 base and J lost 4 bases. This CDR3 contains 14 residues. The CDR3 DNA sequence: TGTGCCAGCAGTGAATCAGGGGGCGCGTACGAGCAGTACTTC. Translation gives CASSESGGAYEQYF.

This clone has more than one count but fewer than ten. The chain links TRBV2 to TRBJ1-1; D possibly corresponds to TRBD1 (5 bases). The V and J ends lost 7 bases and 2 bases respectively, with 14 bases between them. The CDR3 length is 14 residues. Germline assignment: CDR1 SNHLY and CDR2 FYNNEI. CDR3 DNA: TGTGCCAGCACCGGCTGGGGCCCTAACACTGAAGCTTTCTTT. As protein: CASTGWGPNTEAFF.

The V gene is TRBV15, the J gene TRBJ2-5; the match to TRBD2 covers 14 bases. Germline lookup yields CDR1 LNHNV and CDR2 YYDKDF (reference sequence). The CDR3 has 18 amino acids. V was pared by 5 bases and J by 5 bases, with 13 bases of the junction left unmatched. In nucleotides, the CDR3 is TGTGCCACCAGCTTGTTTGGGGGACTAGCGGGAGCATGGGAGACCCAGTACTTC. Translating gives CATSLFGGLAGAWETQYF.

V is TRBV23-1 and J is TRBJ1-5; D gene ambiguous. TRBV23-1 is given ORF status, its function remaining uncertain. CDR3 length equals 12 residues. With 4 bases removed from V and 4 bases from J, the gap between germline ends came to 5 bases. This CDR3 is CASSPRNQPQHF. The DNA of the CDR3 is TGCGCCAGCAGTCCGCGGAATCAGCCCCAGCATTTT.

The chain employs TRBV2 and TRBJ2-7, with a possible D match to TRBD1 (6 bases). This CDR3 comprises 14 residues. V shed 0 bases and J shed 5 bases, with 11 bases lying between them. Germline CDR1 is SNHLY and CDR2 is FYNNEI. The chain's CDR3 is CASSEAGQNDEQYF. The CDR3 DNA is TGTGCCAGCAGTGAAGCGGGACAAAACGACGAGCAGTACTTC.

The CDR3 DNA sequence: TGTGCCAGCAGCTTAGCGCCGGGACTAGCATTAGGAAATGAGCAGTTCTTC. Protein product: CASSLAPGLALGNEQFF. The chain is built from TRBV7-9 and TRBJ2-1, with 9 bases identical to TRBD2. The germline V gene encodes CDR1 SEHNR and CDR2 FQNEAQ (reference sequence). The V segment lost 0 bases and the J segment 7 bases; nucleotides outside the gene matches: 10. The CDR3 runs 17 residues.

This chain joins TRBV29-1 and TRBJ2-7, with a possible D match to TRBD2 (7 bases). The CDR3 extends over 13 amino acids. The germline V gene has CDR1 SQVTM and CDR2 ANQGSEA. V gave up 5 bases and J gave up 5 bases, with 16 bases separating them. The DNA of the CDR3 is TGCAGCGTTCCGGGGGGCCGCACGAACGAGCAGTACTTC. Residues: CSVPGGRTNEQYF.

The rearrangement joins TRBV24-1 to TRBJ1-3; no firm D call. Germline assignment: CDR1 KGHDR and CDR2 SFDVKD. V dropped 4 bases and J dropped 3 bases, with 6 bases sitting between them. The CDR3 is made up of 13 amino acids. For the CDR3, the DNA is TGTGCCACCAGTGACCACAGTGGAAACACCATATATTTT. Its protein is CATSDHSGNTIYF.

V is TRBV29-1 and J is TRBJ2-3, with a weak D call TRBD1 (6 bases). The CDR3 has 12 amino acids. Trimming removed 4 bases at V and 4 bases at J, with 9 bases between. The V gene's germline CDR1 is SQVTM and CDR2 ANQGSEA. This chain's CDR3 is CSVGEGADTQYF. Written as DNA, the CDR3 is TGCAGCGTTGGCGAGGGGGCAGATACGCAGTATTTT.

This chain connects TRBV5-6 to TRBJ1-4; D might be TRBD1 (6 bases). Germline V gives CDR1 SGHDT, CDR2 YYEEEE. V lost 5 bases and J lost 5, with 16 bases in between. The CDR3 consists of 15 residues. The CDR3 DNA is TGTGCCAGCAGTCATTATCAGGGGCGGAATGAAAAACTGTTTTTT. It encodes CASSHYQGRNEKLFF.